The following is a T cell receptor beta chain sequence with its context. Its target is not known. This specimen comes from a study of cytomegalovirus exposure and HLA in healthy donors. General observations from the study: Usually a TCR sequence was rare, but some public TCRs were found in many donors.

From germline, CDR1 is PRHDT and CDR2 FYEKMQ (reference sequence). The ends were cut back, 0 bases at V and 5 bases at J, with 10 bases in the middle. CDR3 length: 14 amino acids. The repertoire was sequenced with immunoSEQ multiplex PCR; TCRdb's copy has only in-frame clones and lacks some. This sample carries 150,000 to 200,000 clones, about 89% of them seen once, and the ten largest clones take 2% to 3%. The chain employs TRBV13 and TRBJ2-5, with unresolved D. What was sequenced was PBMCs. The sequence was obtained from a young man in good health and CMV-seropositive. CDR3 amino acids: CASSLGSIGETQYF. The CDR3 DNA is TGTGCCAGCAGCTTAGGCTCGATTGGCGAGACCCAGTACTTC.